The clone carrying this T cell receptor beta chain occurred many times. Its specificity is unknown. This entry comes from a study of molecular identifiers for immune sequencing clone quantification. Study-level points and caveats: Clones that had above 20 RNA copies took up over 99% of effector molecules but under 1% in naive cells. Reports indicate spiked Jurkat TCR RNA from one cell could be found among roughly 950,000 naive cells.

Sorting isolated naive CD8 T cells as CD8+CD4-CCR7+CD45RA+ events. Listed TCR primers and previously described methods were used for bulk TCR libraries. TCRdb reanalysed the PCR reads using MiXCR and keeps one entry per CDR3 protein. There are tens of thousands of distinct CDR3 sequences in the sample; about 19% occur only once, and approximately 1% lies in the top ten. The sequenced sample consisted of naive CD8+ T cells from blood, with Jurkat cell RNA spiked in. The subset: FACS-sorted CD8+CD4-CCR7+CD45RA+ naive T cells. This TCR derives from a human donor in good health. Some libraries in this study had Jurkat cell RNA spiked in.

The CDR3 loop is CASSLSLQTYGYTF. Here the CDR3 DNA reads TGTGCCAGCAGCTTGTCCCTCCAAACCTATGGCTACACCTTC. V and J are TRBV5-6 and TRBJ1-2; D unresolved. V was trimmed by 1 base and J by 4 bases, leaving 11 bases between them. The CDR3 covers 14 residues. Germline CDR1 SGHDT, CDR2 YYEEEE.